This T cell receptor beta chain was recovered during a study of identical twins. General study results and limits: Within cord blood, abundant beta clonotypes carried fewer insertions, but memory repertoires showed no such trend. Within beta out-of-frame sequences, the excess sharing observed between twins was weaker.

Notes on this clonotype: The antigen remains unidentified.

Each CDR3 protein gets one entry after TCRdb re-called the 5' RACE reads with MiXCR. The sample lists a few hundred thousand distinct CDR3 sequences, around 8.8% occurring once. The CDR3 has 14 residues. Germline assignment: CDR1 SGHRS and CDR2 YFSETQ. Trimming removed 4 bases from V and 2 bases from J; junction bases left unmatched: 6. These data were likewise used in another study, on yellow fever vaccine responses in identical twins.

The chain employs TRBV5-1 and TRBJ2-7, with TRBD1 identical over 7 bases. Sequencing used CD8+ T cells sorted from blood. The sequence was collected from a woman in her late teens or twenties in good health. Here the CDR3 DNA reads TGCGCCAGCAGCCACGGGACAGTTCCCTACGAGCAGTACTTC. The encoded protein is CASSHGTVPYEQYF.